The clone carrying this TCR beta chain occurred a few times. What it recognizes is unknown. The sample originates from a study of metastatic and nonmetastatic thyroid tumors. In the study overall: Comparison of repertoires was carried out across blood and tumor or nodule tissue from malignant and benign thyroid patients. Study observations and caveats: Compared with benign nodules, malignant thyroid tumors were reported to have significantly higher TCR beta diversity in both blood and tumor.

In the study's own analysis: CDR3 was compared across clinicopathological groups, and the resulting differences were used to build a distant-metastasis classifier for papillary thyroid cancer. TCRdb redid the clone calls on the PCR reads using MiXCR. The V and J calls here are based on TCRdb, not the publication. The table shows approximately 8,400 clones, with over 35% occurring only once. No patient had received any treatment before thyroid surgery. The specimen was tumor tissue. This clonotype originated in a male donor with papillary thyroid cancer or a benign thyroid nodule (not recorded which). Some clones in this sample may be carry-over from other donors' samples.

The CDR3 DNA reads as TGTGCCAGCAGTGAAGATTCGGTTCTGGACTATGGCTACACCTTC. Translating it yields CASSEDSVLDYGYTF. This chain connects TRBV2 to TRBJ1-2; no firm D call. The CDR3 spans 15 residues. Trimming took off 1 base at V and 3 bases at J, with 12 bases between the two ends. The germline CDR1 and CDR2 sequences are SNHLY and FYNNEI.